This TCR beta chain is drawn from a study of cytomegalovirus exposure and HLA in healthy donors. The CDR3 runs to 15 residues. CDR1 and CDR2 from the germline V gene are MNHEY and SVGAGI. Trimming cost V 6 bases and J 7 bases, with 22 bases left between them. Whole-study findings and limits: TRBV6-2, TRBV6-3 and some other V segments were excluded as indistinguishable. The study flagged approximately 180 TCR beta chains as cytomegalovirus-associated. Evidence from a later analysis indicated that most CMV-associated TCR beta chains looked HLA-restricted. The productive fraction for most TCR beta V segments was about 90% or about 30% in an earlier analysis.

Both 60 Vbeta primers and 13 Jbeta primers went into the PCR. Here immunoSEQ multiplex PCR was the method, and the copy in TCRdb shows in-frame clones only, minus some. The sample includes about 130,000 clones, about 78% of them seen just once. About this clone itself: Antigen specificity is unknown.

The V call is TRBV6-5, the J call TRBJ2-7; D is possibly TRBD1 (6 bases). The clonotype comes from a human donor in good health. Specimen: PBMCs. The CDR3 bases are TGTGCCAGCAGACCTAGCTTGGGGGCCGGTAGGGAGCAGTACTTC. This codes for CASRPSLGAGREQYF.